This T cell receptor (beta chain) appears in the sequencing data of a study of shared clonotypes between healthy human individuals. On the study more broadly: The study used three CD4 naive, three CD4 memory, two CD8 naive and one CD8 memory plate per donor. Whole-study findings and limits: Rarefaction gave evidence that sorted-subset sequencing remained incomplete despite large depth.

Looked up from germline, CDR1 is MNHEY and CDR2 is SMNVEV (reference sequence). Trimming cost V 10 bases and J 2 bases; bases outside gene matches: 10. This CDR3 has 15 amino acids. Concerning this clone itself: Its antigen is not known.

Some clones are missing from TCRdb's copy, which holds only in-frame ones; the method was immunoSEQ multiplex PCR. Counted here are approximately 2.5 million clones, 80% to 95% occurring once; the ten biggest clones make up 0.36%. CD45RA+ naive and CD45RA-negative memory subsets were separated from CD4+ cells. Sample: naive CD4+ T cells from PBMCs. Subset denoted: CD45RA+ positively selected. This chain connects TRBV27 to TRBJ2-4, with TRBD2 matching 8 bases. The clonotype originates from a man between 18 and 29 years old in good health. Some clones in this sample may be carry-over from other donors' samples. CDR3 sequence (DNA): TGTGCCACTCGGGGGGGGCGGGGTCCCAAAAACATTCAGTACTTC. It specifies CATRGGRGPKNIQYF.